Listed below are T cell receptor beta chains from one sample, sequenced in a study of regulatory T cells in long-lasting Graves disease. One entry per CDR3 protein results from TCRdb running MiXCR on the multiplex PCR reads. The table has a few hundred thousand distinct CDR3 sequences, approximately 16% seen once. This same sample was also part of a study on T cells in Graves' hyperthyroidism and ophthalmopathy.

The sequenced sample was peripheral blood mononuclear cells (PBMCs), obtained at new diagnosis, from a patient treated with antithyroid drugs. Every receptor here comes from a woman aged 40 to 49 with Graves disease. CDR3s include the opening cysteine and the closing phenylalanine or tryptophan. D genes are given only for firm matches. Size values are once, few and many counts, or a class for expanded clones, and some rows have none.

J gene	clone size	D gene	V gene	CDR3 DNA	CDR3 protein
TRBJ2-7	many	TRBD2	TRBV2	TGTGCCAGCATACTGGGACAGCTCTTAACTAGCGGGAAAGGGTACGAGCAGTACTTC	CASILGQLLTSGKGYEQYF
TRBJ2-7	many	NA	TRBV9	TGTGCCAGCAGCGTAGATGGCGGTTCCTACGAGCAGTACTTC	CASSVDGGSYEQYF
TRBJ2-3	many	NA	TRBV28	TGTGCCAGCAGTTTAGCGGGAGCAGGGGCAGATACGCAGTATTTT	CASSLAGAGADTQYF
TRBJ1-1	NA	NA	TRBV27	TGTGCCAGCAGTAGGGGGGGGCACATGAACACTGAAGCTTTCTTT	CASSRGGHMNTEAFF
TRBJ2-7	NA	NA	TRBV15	TGTGCCACCAGCAGAGATGGGCAGTCCCCGGGATTCGAGCAGTACTTC	CATSRDGQSPGFEQYF
TRBJ1-6	many	NA	TRBV11-2	TGTGCCAGCGCCCCCGTTTGGTCACCCCTCCACTTT	CASAPVWSPLHF
TRBJ2-2	NA	NA	TRBV19	TGTGCCAGTAGTATAGGGACCCTCGGGGAGCTGTTTTTT	CASSIGTLGELFF
TRBJ1-3	many	NA	TRBV25-1	TGTGCCAGCAGTGATTTCATTGGAGGGAACGGAAACACCATATATTTT	CASSDFIGGNGNTIYF
TRBJ1-2	many	NA	TRBV12-3/TRBV12-4	TGTGCCAGCAATTCCGGTTCGGCATTTGGCTACACCTTC	CASNSGSAFGYTF
TRBJ1-1	many	NA	TRBV3-1	TGTGCCAGCAGCCAAGGGACAGTATGGGACACTGAAGCTTTCTTT	CASSQGTVWDTEAFF
TRBJ1-3	few	TRBD1	TRBV9	TGTGCCAGCAGCGTAGAACCGGGACAGGTCGACTCTGGAAACACCATATATTTT	CASSVEPGQVDSGNTIYF
TRBJ1-1	NA	NA	TRBV20-1	TGCGGTGCTCAGGGACCGTGGTCCCTCAACACTGAAGCTTTCTTT	CGAQGPWSLNTEAFF
TRBJ2-3	NA	NA	TRBV29-1	TGCAGCGTTGAAAGCCAGAACACAGATACGCAGTATTTT	CSVESQNTDTQYF
TRBJ1-1	many	TRBD1	TRBV5-1	TGCGCCAGCCAGTGGACAGGGGGAGACACTGAAGCTTTCTTT	CASQWTGGDTEAFF
TRBJ1-1	NA	NA	TRBV5-4	TGTGCCAGCAGCTTGGGGAGGGGAAGGGCTTTCTTT	CASSLGRGRAFF
TRBJ2-5	many	NA	TRBV24-1	TGTGCCACCAGTGATTCAGGGGTTAGTCAAGAGACCCAGTACTTC	CATSDSGVSQETQYF
TRBJ2-5	many	NA	TRBV24-1	TGTGCCATCAGCCCTGGTCGACTAGGAGGTGAGACCCAGTACTTC	CAISPGRLGGETQYF
TRBJ2-3	many	NA	TRBV7-2	TGTGCCAGCACCCCCCGGGCCGTCCCAGATACGCAGTATTTT	CASTPRAVPDTQYF
TRBJ2-2	many	NA	TRBV30	TGTGCCTGGAGTCCTGGGCGGGAGCTGTTTTTT	CAWSPGRELFF
TRBJ2-1	many	NA	TRBV11-3	TGTGCCAGCAGCTTAGATCCCGGGCAGGGTGGCGGTGAGCAGTTCTTC	CASSLDPGQGGGEQFF
TRBJ2-1	many	TRBD2	TRBV6-5	TGTGCCAGCAGTTATGGAATTAGCGGGAGACTTAATGAGCAGTTCTTC	CASSYGISGRLNEQFF
TRBJ1-4	many	NA	TRBV27	TGTGCCAGCTCCTCGGGAGAAAGGGCCGCAACTAATGAAAAACTGTTTTTT	CASSSGERAATNEKLFF
TRBJ2-1	NA	NA	TRBV27	TGTGCCAGCAGGGGTCTATTCGATGAGCAGTTCTTC	CASRGLFDEQFF
TRBJ2-7	many	TRBD2	TRBV12-3/TRBV12-4	TGTGCCAGCAGTTTAGGGGGACTAGTCTACGAGCAGTACTTC	CASSLGGLVYEQYF
TRBJ2-7	NA	NA	TRBV5-6	TGTGCCAGCAGCTGGGGGGCTAGGCGGGAGCAGTACTTC	CASSWGARREQYF
TRBJ1-1	many	NA	TRBV12-3/TRBV12-4	TGTGCCAGCAGTTTATTACTCCAACTAGGGGGTGGCACTGAAGCTTTCTTT	CASSLLLQLGGGTEAFF
TRBJ1-6	many	TRBD1	TRBV20-1	TGCAGTGCTACCCTGGGGACAGGGGGCTCACCCCTCCACTTT	CSATLGTGGSPLHF
TRBJ1-5	many	NA	TRBV19	TGTGCCAGTATCGGAGGGAAGCATCAGCCCCAGCATTTT	CASIGGKHQPQHF
TRBJ2-1	many	TRBD2	TRBV2	TGTGCCAGCAGCCAACTAGCGGGAGGTTCTAATGAGCAGTTCTTC	CASSQLAGGSNEQFF
TRBJ2-5	many	NA	TRBV9	TGTGCCAGCAGCGTAGGGGAAGGAATCCAAGAGACCCAGTACTTC	CASSVGEGIQETQYF
TRBJ2-7	many	TRBD1	TRBV20-1	TGCAGTGCTATAAGGGGACAGGACTACGAGCAGTACTTC	CSAIRGQDYEQYF
TRBJ1-4	many	NA	TRBV3-1	TGTGCCAGCAGCCAAGAGGGGGCGTTTAATGAAAAACTGTTTTTT	CASSQEGAFNEKLFF
TRBJ2-7	NA	NA	TRBV19	TGTGCCAGTAGTATAGTAGGGCAGGGGTCCTACGAGCAGTACTTC	CASSIVGQGSYEQYF
TRBJ2-3	many	NA	TRBV11-2	TGTGCCAGCAGCCGACAGGCTAGGAAAACAGATACGCAGTATTTT	CASSRQARKTDTQYF
TRBJ1-2	NA	NA	TRBV12-3/TRBV12-4	TGTGCCAGCAGAGGACAGTCAGTCTATGGCTACACCTTC	CASRGQSVYGYTF
TRBJ2-3	NA	NA	TRBV7-2	TGTGCCAGCAGTGAGGGGGGGGAGAAAACAGATACGCAGTATTTT	CASSEGGEKTDTQYF
TRBJ2-1	NA	NA	TRBV4-1	TGCGCCAGCAGCCAGCGGCTAGCGTATGAGCAGTTCTTC	CASSQRLAYEQFF
TRBJ2-1	NA	NA	TRBV19	TGTGCCAGTAGTATAGGTATAGACAATGAGCAGTTCTTC	CASSIGIDNEQFF
TRBJ2-2	NA	NA	TRBV10-2	TGCGCCAGCAGGGCGATCGACGCCGGGGAGCTGTTTTTT	CASRAIDAGELFF
TRBJ1-1	many	NA	TRBV11-2	TGTGCCAGCAGCTTAGGCGGGGGATTGAACACTGAAGCTTTCTTT	CASSLGGGLNTEAFF